This entry describes one T cell receptor (beta chain). Its antigen is not yet known. No clone much larger than this one lies a single base away; base qualities are absent. This sample was sequenced with an Illumina NovaSeq 6000. TCRalpha and TCRbeta cDNA libraries were built by 5'RACE with constant-segment primers, adding sample barcodes and unique molecular identifiers. RNA was extracted from every sample with Trizol reagent. Library amplification was performed in two PCR steps, and a second sample barcode and Illumina TruSeq adapters were introduced in the second step. Sequencing of libraries was performed on an Illumina NovaSeq with 2 x 150 bp paired-end reads. Concerning the study's data processing: With migec v1.2.7, reads were demultiplexed and then collapsed into UMI-guided consensus sequences. Using mixcr v2.1.11, UMI consensuses were aligned to TRA and TRB V and J templates and then assembled into clonotypes. A clonotype was counted as expanded or contracted only when both edgeR and NoisET called the clonotype significant, with the noise models trained on biological replicates. For edgeR calls, a false discovery rate-adjusted p below 0.01 and a log2 fold-change threshold of 1 were applied. PCA with hierarchical clustering of max-normalized trajectories of the 1000 most abundant clonotypes was used as exploratory dynamics analysis. Separately sequenced CD4+ and CD8+ repertoires were used to assign the CD4 or CD8 phenotype of responding clones. TCRdb redid the processing of the public reads, applying fastp at Q25 and MiXCR, and retained in-frame beta chains. Rows matching on CDR3 protein sequence are summarized as one entry with the most common DNA and genes. The V and J calls here are based on TCRdb, not the publication. In this sample the table shows over 500,000 distinct CDR3 sequences, roughly 17% of which occur a single time. The ten largest account for about 8.1% of the sample.

These data originate in a study of T-cell memory formation after mild COVID-19 (dated by TCRdb to about 2021). Study-level background: TCR sequence clusters from the two donors were found to be largely donor specific. T-cell clones expanding and contracting after mild COVID-19 in two donors were tracked by longitudinal TCRalpha and TCRbeta repertoire sequencing. Two young, previously healthy adult volunteers, one female and one male, were included in the cohort.

Ficoll-Paque density gradient centrifugation was used to isolate PBMCs. The CDR3 has 13 amino acids, counting the end cysteine and phenylalanine. The only DNA kept is the CDR3, 39 bases in frame from the first base. As encoded in the germline V gene (reference sequence), CDR1 is DFQATT while CDR2 is SNEGSKA. Trimming takes 2 bases off V and 6 bases off J; junction bases not matched to a gene: 6. The research as a whole found: Contracting CD4+ clones were located mainly in the CM and EM memory subsets, whereas CD8+ clones were found to be enriched in EMRA. Whether the second-wave clones peaking on day 37 were SARS-CoV-2 specific was not confirmed. Some responding clones were found in pre-infection memory, which suggests that pre-existing cross-reactive memory T cells took part in the SARS-CoV-2 response. Only a couple of mild cases were covered by the study, and larger cohorts that include severe cases with pre-infection samples were considered necessary. Clones contracting from day 15 to 85 had balanced CD4/CD8 phenotypes, while a second wave expanding from day 15 to 37 was biased towards CD4+.

The chain uses TRBV20-1 and TRBJ1-2, with 7 bases aligning to TRBD1. The sequencing input was PBMCs or a T cell subset sorted from them (not recorded which). The clonotype comes from an adult woman who had mild COVID-19 (a few samples of this study predate the infection). The sample titles of this study are shuffled in the database, so cell type and time point are left out; the donor was told from shared clones. The DNA is TGCAGTGCTAGAAAGGACAGGTTCGATGGCTACACCTTC. It translates to CSARKDRFDGYTF.